This paragraph covers one T cell receptor (beta chain) sequence. This clonotype was detected a few times. Its antigen is still unknown. Per-base quality was not reported, and no clone a single base away is much larger than it. This record belongs to a study of somatic reversion in DOCK8 deficiency (dated by TCRdb to the early 2020s). The study in broad terms: The study compared T cell receptor beta repertoires of DOCK8-deficient patients, DOCK8-revertant patients and healthy volunteers. DOCK8-deficient patients in the study had been reported previously. The study investigated how somatic reversion of pathogenic DOCK8 variants alters lymphocyte differentiation and function in DOCK8 deficiency. What the research found in general, with its limitations: Whether whole blood or PBMCs served as the source material for each individual sample was not specified in the methods.

Including cysteine and phenylalanine, the CDR3 has 15 amino acids. The only DNA kept is the CDR3, 45 bases in frame from the first base. The germline V and J ends show losses of 2 bases and 2 bases respectively, and no gene match explains 0 bases of the junction. Via the germline V gene, CDR1 is SGDLS and CDR2 YYNGEE. Healthy control blood came from volunteer donors supplied by blood services in Australia and France. Genomic DNA for TCR repertoire analysis was isolated either from whole blood samples or from PBMCs. The library was made by multiplex PCR. One-step amplicon PCR with EuroClonality-NGS primers was used to generate TRB libraries from approximately 0.09 ug genomic DNA. Sequencing of the TRB amplicons was done on Illumina MiSeq instruments using 2 x 250 bp version 2 chemistry. The source study handled its data this way. Primary TRB sequence analysis and V(D)J annotation were performed with IMGT/HighV-QUEST. Once nonfunctional clones had been removed and the data downsampled for comparisons between samples, VDJtools was used to evaluate repertoire diversity and composition. The public reads were quality trimmed at Q25 with fastp and then assembled into clones with MiXCR by TCRdb, keeping productive beta chains. Entries are consolidated by CDR3 protein sequence, retaining the most common genes and DNA. TCRdb, not the authors, supplied the V and J calls. The sample table records around 2,600 distinct CDR3 sequences; approximately 24% of these occur just once. Of the sample, roughly 9.5% is held by the ten largest clones.

Sequences were obtained from peripheral blood. The origin of this receptor is a human donor in good health. Recombination joined TRBV9 with TRBJ1-5, and 11 junctional nucleotides match TRBD1. The CDR3 protein sequence reads: CASSVGQGGNQPQHF. The nucleotides read TGTGCCAGCAGCGTGGGACAGGGGGGCAATCAGCCCCAGCATTTT. Joined to the reference TRBV9 and TRBJ1-5 proteins, this CDR3 gives the full variable domain: DSGVTQTPKHLITATGQRVTLRCSPRSGDLSVYWYQQSLDQGLQFLIQYYNGEERAKGNILERFSAQQFPDLHSELNLSSLELGDSALYFCASSVGQGGNQPQHFGDGTRLSIL.